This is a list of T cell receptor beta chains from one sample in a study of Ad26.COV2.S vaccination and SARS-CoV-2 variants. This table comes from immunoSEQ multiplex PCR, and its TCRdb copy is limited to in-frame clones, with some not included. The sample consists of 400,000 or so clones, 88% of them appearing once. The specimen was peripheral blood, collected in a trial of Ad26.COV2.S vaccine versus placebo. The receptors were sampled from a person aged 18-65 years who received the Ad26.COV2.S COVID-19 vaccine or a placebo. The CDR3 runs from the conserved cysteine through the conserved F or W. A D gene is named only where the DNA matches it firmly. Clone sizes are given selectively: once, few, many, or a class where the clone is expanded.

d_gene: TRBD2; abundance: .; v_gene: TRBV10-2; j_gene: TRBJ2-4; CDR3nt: TGCGCCAGCAGTGCGGGAGGGGGAAACATTCAGTACTTC; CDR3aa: CASSAGGGNIQYF
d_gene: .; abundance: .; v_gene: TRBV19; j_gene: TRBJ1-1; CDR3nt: TGTGCCAGTAGTCCGAAGCCCCCCGAGAGCCTCACCGAAGCTTTCTTT; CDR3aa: CASSPKPPESLTEAFF
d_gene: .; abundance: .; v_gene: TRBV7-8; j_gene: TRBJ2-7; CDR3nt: TGTGCCAGCAGCCTACAGGGTATCTACGAGCAGTACTTC; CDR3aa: CASSLQGIYEQYF
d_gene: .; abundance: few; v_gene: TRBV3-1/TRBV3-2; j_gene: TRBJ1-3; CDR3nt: TGTGCCAGCAGCCAAGAAGGCCAAACTACCTCTGGAAACACCATATATTTT; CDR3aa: CASSQEGQTTSGNTIYF
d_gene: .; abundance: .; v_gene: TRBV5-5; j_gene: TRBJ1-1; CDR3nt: TGTGCCAGCAGCTCCTCAGGGACACTGAACACTGAAGCTTTCTTT; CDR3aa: CASSSSGTLNTEAFF
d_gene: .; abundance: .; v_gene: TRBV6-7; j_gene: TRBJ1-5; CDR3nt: TGTGCCAGCAGTAGGACACTTAGCAATCAGCCCCAGCATTTT; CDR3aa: CASSRTLSNQPQHF
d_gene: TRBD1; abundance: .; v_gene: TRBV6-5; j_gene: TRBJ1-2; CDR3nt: TGTGCCAGCAGTTACGCCGGGACAGGGGGCGATGGCTACACCTTC; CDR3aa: CASSYAGTGGDGYTF
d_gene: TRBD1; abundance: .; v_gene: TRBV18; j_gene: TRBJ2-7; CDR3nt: TGTGCCAGCTCACCCAGGGGGATCTCCTACGAGCAGTACTTC; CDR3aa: CASSPRGISYEQYF
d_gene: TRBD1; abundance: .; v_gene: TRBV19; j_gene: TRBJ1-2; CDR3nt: TGTGCCAGCCCCTCCGAGACAGGGGACTATGGCTACACCTTC; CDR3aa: CASPSETGDYGYTF
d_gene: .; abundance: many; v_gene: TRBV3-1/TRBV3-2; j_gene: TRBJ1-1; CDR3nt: TGTGCCAGCAGCCAAGCAACCCCAGGGGAGGAAAACACTGAAGCTTTCTTT; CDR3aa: CASSQATPGEENTEAFF
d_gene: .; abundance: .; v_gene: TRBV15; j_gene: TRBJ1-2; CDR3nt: TGTGCCACCAGCAATGCGGGGGCTAACTATGGCTACACCTTC; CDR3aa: CATSNAGANYGYTF
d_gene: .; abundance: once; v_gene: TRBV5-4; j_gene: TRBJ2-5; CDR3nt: TGTGCCAGCAGCTTGGCCGAGACCCAGTACTTC; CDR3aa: CASSLAETQYF
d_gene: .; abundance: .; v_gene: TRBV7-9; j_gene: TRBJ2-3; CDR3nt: TGTGCCACACTGGCCAGCACAGATACGCAGTATTTT; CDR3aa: CATLASTDTQYF
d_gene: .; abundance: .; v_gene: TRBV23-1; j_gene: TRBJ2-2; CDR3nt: TGCGCCAGCAAGAGGGAGCTGTTTTTT; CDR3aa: CASKRELFF
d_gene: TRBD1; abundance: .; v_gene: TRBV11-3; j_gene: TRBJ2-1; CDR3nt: TGTGCCAGCAGCTCCCCCTCGGGACAGGGGTACAATGAGCAGTTCTTC; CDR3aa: CASSSPSGQGYNEQFF
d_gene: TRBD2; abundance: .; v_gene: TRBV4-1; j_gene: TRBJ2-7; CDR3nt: TGCGCCAGCAGCCAAGTCGGGGGGGCCGGCTACGAGCAGTACTTC; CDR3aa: CASSQVGGAGYEQYF
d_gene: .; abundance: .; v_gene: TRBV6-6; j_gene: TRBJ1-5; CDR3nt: TGTGCCAGCAGTTACTCGCGGGGGGCATCTCAGCCCCAGCATTTT; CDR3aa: CASSYSRGASQPQHF
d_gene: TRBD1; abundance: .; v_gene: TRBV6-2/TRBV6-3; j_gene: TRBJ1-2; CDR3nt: TGTGCCAGCAGCTCGGACAGGAGAACTAACTATGGCTACACCTTC; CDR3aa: CASSSDRRTNYGYTF
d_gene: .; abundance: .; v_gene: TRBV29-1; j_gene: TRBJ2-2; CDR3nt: TGCAGCGGTCAGGAGAGGGCCACCGGGGAGCTGTTTTTT; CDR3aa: CSGQERATGELFF
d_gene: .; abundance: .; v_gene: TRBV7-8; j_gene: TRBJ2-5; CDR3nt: TGTGCCAGCAGACCGCGAACCAGACAGGAGTACCAAGAGACCCAGTACTTC; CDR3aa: CASRPRTRQEYQETQYF
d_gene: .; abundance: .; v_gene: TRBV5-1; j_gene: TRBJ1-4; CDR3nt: TGCGCCAGCAGTGCGGGGGCGCAGGGTGAAAAACTGTTTTTT; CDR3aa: CASSAGAQGEKLFF
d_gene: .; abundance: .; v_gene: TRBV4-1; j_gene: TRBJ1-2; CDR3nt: TGCGCCAGCAGCCTCCCGGGGCGGGGGAAAGGCTACACCTTC; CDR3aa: CASSLPGRGKGYTF
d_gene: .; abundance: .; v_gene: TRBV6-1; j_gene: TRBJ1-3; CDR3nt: TGTGCCAGCAGTGAATGGGGAGGGCGAAGCTCTGGAAACACCATATATTTT; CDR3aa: CASSEWGGRSSGNTIYF
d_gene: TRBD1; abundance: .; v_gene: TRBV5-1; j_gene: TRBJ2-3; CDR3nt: TGCGCCAGCAGCTTCGGACAGGGATCATCAGATACGCAGTATTTT; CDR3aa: CASSFGQGSSDTQYF
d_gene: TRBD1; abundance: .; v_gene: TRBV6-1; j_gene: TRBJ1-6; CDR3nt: TGTGCCAGCAGTGAAGACCCCTCAGGGGGGTGGAATTCACCCCTCCACTTT; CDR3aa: CASSEDPSGGWNSPLHF
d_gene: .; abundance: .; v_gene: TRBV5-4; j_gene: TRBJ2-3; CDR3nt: TGTGCCAGCAGCTTGGCCGGGGTAGATACGCAGTATTTT; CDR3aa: CASSLAGVDTQYF
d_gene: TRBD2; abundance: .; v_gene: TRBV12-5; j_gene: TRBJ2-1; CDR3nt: TGTGCTAGTGGTTTGGTAGCGGGGGGGCCTGGGGAGCAGTTCTTC; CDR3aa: CASGLVAGGPGEQFF
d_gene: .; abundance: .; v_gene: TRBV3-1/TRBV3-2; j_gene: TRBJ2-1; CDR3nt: TGTGCCAGCAGTCACGCACAGGTTGCCGGTGAGCAGTTCTTC; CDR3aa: CASSHAQVAGEQFF
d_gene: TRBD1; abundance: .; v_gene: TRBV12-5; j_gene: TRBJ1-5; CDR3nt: TGTGCTAGTGGGGGACAGGGCAATCAGCCCCAGCATTTT; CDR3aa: CASGGQGNQPQHF
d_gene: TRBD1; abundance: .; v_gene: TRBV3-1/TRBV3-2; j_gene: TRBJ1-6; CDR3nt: TGTGCCAGCAGCCCAGGGGGCGCAGAACTCCGTAGGATCCCCCTCCACTTT; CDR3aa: CASSPGGAELRRIPLHF
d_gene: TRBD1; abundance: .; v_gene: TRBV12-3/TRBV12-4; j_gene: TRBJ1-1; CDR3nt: TGTGCCAGCAGTCCAGGGGGGCGGACTGAAGCTTTCTTT; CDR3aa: CASSPGGRTEAFF
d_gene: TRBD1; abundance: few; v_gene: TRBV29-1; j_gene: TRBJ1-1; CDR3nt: TGCAGCGTTGATGGACAGGGGCACACTGAAGCTTTCTTT; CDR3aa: CSVDGQGHTEAFF
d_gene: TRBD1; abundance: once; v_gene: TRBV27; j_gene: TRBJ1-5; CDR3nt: TGTGCCAGCAGTTTAAGTGGACAGGGGCCTCGCCAGCCCCAGCATTTT; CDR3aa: CASSLSGQGPRQPQHF
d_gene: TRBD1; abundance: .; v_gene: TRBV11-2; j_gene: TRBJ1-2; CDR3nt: TGTGCCAGCAGCCCGACAGGGATTTATGGCTACACCTTC; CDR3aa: CASSPTGIYGYTF
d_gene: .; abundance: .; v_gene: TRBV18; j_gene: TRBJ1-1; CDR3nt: TGTGCCAGCTCACCAGTGCAGGGTCTTCCTTTCTTT; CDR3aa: CASSPVQGLPFF
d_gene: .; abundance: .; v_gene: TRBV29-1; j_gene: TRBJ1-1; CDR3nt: TGCAGCGTTAGGGGGGACACCTTGAACACTGAAGCTTTCTTT; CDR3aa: CSVRGDTLNTEAFF
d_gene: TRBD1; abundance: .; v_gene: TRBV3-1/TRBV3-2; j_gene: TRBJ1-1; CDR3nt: TGTGCCAGCAGCGATTACAGGGGGGTCACTGAAGCTTTCTTT; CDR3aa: CASSDYRGVTEAFF
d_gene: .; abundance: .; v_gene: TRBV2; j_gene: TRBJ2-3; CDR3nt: TGTGCCAGCTTTAATCCCACAGATACGCAGTATTTT; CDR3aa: CASFNPTDTQYF
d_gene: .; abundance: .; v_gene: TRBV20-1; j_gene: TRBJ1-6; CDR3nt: TGCAGTGCTAGTCTGGGGGCCGATTCACCCCTCCACTTT; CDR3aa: CSASLGADSPLHF